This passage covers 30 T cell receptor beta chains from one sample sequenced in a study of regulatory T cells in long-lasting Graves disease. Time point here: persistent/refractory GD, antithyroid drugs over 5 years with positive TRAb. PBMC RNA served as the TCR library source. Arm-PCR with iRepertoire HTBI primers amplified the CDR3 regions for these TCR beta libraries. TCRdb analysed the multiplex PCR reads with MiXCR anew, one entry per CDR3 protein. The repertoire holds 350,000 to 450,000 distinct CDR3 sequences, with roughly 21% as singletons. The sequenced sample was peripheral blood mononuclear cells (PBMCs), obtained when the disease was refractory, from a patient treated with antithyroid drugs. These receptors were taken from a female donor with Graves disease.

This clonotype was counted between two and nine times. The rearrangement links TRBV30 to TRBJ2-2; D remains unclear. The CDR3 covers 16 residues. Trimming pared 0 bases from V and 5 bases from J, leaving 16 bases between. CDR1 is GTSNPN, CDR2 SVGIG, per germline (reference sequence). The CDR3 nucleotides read TGTGCCTGGAGTGTTACCCGGCACCCTCTGACCGGGGAGCTGTTTTTT. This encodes CAWSVTRHPLTGELFF.

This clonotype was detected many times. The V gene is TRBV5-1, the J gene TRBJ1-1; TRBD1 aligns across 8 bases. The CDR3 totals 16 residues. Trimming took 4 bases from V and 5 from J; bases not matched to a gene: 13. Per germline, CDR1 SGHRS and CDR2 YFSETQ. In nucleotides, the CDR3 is TGCGCCAGCAGCGTGGCGACAGGGGACGCCAGGACTGAAGCTTTCTTT. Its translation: CASSVATGDARTEAFF.

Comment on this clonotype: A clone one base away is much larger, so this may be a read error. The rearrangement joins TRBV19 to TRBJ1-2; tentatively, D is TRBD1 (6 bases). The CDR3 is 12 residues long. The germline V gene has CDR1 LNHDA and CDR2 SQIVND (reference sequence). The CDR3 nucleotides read TGTGTCAGTAAGCCAGGGGACTATGGCTACACCTTC. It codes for CVSKPGDYGYTF.

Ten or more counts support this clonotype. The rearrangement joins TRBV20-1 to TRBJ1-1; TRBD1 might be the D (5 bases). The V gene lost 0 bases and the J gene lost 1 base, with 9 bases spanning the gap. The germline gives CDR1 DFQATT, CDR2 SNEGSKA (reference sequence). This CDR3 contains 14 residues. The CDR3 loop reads CSARDSQANTEAFF. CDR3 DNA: TGCAGTGCTAGAGATTCACAGGCGAACACTGAAGCTTTCTTT.

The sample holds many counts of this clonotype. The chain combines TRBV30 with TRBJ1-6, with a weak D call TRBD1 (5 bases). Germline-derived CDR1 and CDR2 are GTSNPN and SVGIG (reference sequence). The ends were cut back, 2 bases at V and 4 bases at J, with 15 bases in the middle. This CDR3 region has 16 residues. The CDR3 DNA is TGTGCCTGGAGTCTCCGGGACCCTCTTTATAATTCACCCCTCCACTTT. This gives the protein CAWSLRDPLYNSPLHF.

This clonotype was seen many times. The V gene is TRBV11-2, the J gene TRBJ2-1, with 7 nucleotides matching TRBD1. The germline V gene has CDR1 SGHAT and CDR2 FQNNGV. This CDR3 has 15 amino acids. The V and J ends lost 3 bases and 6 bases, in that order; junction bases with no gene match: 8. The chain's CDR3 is CASSFRQGRSNEQFF. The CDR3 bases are TGTGCCAGCAGCTTTCGACAGGGTAGGTCCAATGAGCAGTTCTTC.

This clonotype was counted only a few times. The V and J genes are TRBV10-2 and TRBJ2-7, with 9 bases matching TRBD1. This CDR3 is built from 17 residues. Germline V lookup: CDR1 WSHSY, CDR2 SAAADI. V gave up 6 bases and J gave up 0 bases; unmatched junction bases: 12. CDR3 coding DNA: TGCGCCAGCAGACTCGATTCGGGACAGGGAACCTCCTACGAGCAGTACTTC. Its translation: CASRLDSGQGTSYEQYF.

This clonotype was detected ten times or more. The CDR3 here is CASSLGWDQNEQYF. The CDR3 region has the DNA TGTGCCAGCAGTTTGGGGTGGGATCAGAACGAGCAGTACTTC. The chain joins TRBV28 to TRBJ2-7; D is undetermined. The CDR3 sequence is 14 residues long. Germline V gives CDR1 MDHEN, CDR2 SYDVKM. V lost 3 bases to trimming and J lost 5 bases, with 14 bases between them.

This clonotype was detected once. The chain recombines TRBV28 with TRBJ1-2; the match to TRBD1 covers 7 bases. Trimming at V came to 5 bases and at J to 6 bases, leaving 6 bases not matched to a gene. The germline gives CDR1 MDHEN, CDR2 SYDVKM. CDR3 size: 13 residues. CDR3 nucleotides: TGTGCCAGCAGTCCGCCGACAGGGAATGGCTACACCTTC. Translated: CASSPPTGNGYTF.

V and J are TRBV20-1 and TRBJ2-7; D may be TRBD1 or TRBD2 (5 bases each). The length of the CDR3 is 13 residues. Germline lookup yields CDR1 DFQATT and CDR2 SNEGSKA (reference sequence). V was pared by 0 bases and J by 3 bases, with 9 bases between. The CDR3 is CSAREGPNYEQYF. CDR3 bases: TGCAGTGCTAGAGAGGGACCGAACTACGAGCAGTACTTC.

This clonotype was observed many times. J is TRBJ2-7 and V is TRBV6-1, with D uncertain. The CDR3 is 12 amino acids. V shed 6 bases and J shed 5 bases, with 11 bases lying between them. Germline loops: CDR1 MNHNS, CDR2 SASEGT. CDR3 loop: CASSVDGNEQYF. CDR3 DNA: TGTGCCAGCAGCGTCGACGGCAACGAGCAGTACTTC.

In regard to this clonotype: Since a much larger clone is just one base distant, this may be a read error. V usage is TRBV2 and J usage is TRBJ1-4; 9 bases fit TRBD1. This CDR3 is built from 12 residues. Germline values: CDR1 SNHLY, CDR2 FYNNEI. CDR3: CATGTGSEKLSF. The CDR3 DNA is TGTGCCACCGGGACAGGGAGCGAAAAACTGTCTTTT.

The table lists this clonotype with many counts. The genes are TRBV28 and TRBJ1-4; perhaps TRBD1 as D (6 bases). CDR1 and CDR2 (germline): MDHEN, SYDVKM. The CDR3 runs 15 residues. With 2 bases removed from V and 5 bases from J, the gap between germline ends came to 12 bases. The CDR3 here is CASSLREGENEKLFF. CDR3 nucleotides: TGTGCCAGCAGTTTAAGAGAGGGGGAAAATGAAAAACTGTTTTTT.

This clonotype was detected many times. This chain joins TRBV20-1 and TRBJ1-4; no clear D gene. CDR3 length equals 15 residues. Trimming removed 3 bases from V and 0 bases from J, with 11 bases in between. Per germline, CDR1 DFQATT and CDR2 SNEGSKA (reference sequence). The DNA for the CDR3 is TGCAGTGCTAGGAAGGGAGGATCAACTAATGAAAAACTGTTTTTT. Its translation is CSARKGGSTNEKLFF.

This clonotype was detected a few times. For the CDR3, the DNA is TGTGCCAGCAGCGTAGGTGCAGATAACACTGAAGCTTTCTTT. This encodes CASSVGADNTEAFF. This rearrangement joins TRBV9 to TRBJ1-1; no definite D call. This CDR3 region has 14 residues. Germline CDR1 is SGDLS and CDR2 is YYNGEE. The ends were cut back, 0 bases at V and 2 bases at J, with 8 bases in the middle.

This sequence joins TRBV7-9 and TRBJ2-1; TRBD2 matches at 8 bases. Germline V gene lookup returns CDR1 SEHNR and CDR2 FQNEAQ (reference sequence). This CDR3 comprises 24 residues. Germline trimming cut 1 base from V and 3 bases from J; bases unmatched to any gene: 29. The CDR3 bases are TGTGCCAGCAGCTTAGGACACGCCGGGACTAGTGGGAGAAAGGTCGGGTTACGCTACAATGAGCAGTTCTTC. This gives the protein CASSLGHAGTSGRKVGLRYNEQFF.

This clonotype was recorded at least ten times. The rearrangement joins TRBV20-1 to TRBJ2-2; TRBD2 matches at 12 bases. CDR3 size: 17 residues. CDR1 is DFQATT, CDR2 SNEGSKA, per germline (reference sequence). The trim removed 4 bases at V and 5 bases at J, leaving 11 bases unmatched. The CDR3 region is CSAKLAGGGWGTGELFF. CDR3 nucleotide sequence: TGCAGTGCTAAACTAGCGGGGGGAGGATGGGGAACCGGGGAGCTGTTTTTT.

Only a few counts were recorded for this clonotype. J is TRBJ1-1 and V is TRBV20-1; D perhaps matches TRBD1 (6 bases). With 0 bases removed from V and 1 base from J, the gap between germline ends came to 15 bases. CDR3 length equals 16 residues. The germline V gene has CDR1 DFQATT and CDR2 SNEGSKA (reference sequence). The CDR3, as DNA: TGCAGTGCTAGAGATATTCGGAGAGGGGGGAACACTGAAGCTTTCTTT. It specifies CSARDIRRGGNTEAFF.

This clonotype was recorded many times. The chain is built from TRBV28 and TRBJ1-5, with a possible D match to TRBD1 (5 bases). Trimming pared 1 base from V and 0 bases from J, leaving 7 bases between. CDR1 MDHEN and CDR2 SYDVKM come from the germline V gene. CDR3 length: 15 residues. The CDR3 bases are TGTGCCAGCAGTTTATTCAGGGTTAGCAATCAGCCCCAGCATTTT. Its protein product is CASSLFRVSNQPQHF.

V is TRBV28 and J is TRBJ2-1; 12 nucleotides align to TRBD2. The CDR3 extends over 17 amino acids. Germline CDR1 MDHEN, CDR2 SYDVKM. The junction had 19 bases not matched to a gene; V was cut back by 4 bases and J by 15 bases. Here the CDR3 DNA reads TGTGCCAGCAGTTCCCCCCTAGCGGGAGGGCCAAAGGCCAGTCGGTTCTTC. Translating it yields CASSSPLAGGPKASRFF.

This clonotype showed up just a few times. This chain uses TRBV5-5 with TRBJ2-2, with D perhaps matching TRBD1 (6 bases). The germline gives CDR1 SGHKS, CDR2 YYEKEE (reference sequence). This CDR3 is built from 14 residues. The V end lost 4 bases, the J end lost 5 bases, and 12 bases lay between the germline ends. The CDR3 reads CASSRDTKTGELFF. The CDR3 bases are TGTGCCAGCAGCCGGGACACTAAAACCGGGGAGCTGTTTTTT.

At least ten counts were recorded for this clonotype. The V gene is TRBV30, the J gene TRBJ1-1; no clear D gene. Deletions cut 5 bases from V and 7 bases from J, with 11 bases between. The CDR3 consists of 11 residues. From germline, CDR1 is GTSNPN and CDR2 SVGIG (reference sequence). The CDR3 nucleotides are TGTGCCTGGGCGGACGGAGGTGAAGCTTTCTTT. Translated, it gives CAWADGGEAFF.

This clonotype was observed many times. The CDR3 DNA reads as TGCAGTGCTGACGATGGGCAGGGGGCTGGCGAGCAGTACTTC. Its translation: CSADDGQGAGEQYF. The chain is built from TRBV20-1 and TRBJ2-7; 8 bases fit TRBD1. Germline lookup yields CDR1 DFQATT and CDR2 SNEGSKA (reference sequence). The trim removed 5 bases at V and 6 bases at J, leaving 12 bases unmatched. The CDR3 covers 14 residues.

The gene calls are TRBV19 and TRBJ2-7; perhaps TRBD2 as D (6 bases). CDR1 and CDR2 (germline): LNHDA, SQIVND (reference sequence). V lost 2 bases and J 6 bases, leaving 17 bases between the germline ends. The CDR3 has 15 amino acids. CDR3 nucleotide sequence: TGTGCCAGTAGTATAATCGGGGGTAGACATCGCGAGCAGTACTTC. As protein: CASSIIGGRHREQYF. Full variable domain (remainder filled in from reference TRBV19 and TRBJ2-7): DGGITQSPKYLFRKEGQNVTLSCEQNLNHDAMYWYRQDPGQGLRLIYYSQIVNDFQKGDIAEGYSVSREKKESFPLTVTSAQKNPTAFYLCASSIIGGRHREQYFGPGTRLTVT.

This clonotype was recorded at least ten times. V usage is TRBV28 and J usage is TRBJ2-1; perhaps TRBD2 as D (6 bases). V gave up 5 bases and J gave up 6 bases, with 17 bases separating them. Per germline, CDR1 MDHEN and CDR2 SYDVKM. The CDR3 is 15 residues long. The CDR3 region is CASSPTWRDFNEQFF. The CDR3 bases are TGTGCCAGCAGTCCGACCTGGAGGGACTTCAATGAGCAGTTCTTC. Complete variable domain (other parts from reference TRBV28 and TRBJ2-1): DVKVTQSSRYLVKRTGEKVFLECVQDMDHENMFWYRQDPGLGLRLIYFSYDVKMKEKGDIPEGYSVSREKKERFSLILESASTNQTSMYLCASSPTWRDFNEQFFGPGTRLTVL.

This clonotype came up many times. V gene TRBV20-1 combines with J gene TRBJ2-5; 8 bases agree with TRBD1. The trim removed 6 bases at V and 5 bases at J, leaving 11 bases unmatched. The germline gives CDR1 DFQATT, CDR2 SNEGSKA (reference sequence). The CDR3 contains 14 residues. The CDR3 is CSALDRVVVETQYF. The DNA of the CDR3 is TGCAGTGCCCTGGACAGGGTGGTCGTGGAGACCCAGTACTTC.

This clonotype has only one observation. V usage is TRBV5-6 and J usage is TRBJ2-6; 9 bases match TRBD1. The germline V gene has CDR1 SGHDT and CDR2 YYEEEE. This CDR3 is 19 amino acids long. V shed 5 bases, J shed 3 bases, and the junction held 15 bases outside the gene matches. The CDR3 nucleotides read TGTGCCAGCAGTTTCCCAAATGGACAGGGGCCCGGTGGGGCCAACGTCCTGACTTTC. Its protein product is CASSFPNGQGPGGANVLTF.

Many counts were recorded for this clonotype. In DNA form, the CDR3 reads TGTGCCAGCAGCTGGAGCGGGGTGATAAAAGAGACCCAGTACTTC. Its translation: CASSWSGVIKETQYF. This sequence joins TRBV28 and TRBJ2-5; 7 nucleotides align to TRBD2. CDR3 length equals 15 residues. Germline lookup yields CDR1 MDHEN and CDR2 SYDVKM. Trimming at V came to 6 bases and at J to 3 bases, leaving 10 bases not matched to a gene.

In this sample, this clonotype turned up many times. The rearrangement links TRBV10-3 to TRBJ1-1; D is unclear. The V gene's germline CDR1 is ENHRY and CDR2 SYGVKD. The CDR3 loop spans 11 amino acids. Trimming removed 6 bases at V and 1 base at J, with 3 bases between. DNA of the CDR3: TGTGCCATCAGGGAGAACACTGAAGCTTTCTTT. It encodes CAIRENTEAFF.

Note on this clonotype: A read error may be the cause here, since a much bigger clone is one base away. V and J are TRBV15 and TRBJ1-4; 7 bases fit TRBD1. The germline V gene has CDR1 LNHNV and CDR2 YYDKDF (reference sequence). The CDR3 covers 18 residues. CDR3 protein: CATSGGQIGERWNEKPFF. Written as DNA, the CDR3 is TGTGCCACCAGCGGGGGACAGATTGGAGAGCGTTGGAATGAAAAACCGTTTTTT. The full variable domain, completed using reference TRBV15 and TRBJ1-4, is DAMVIQNPRYQVTQFGKPVTLSCSQTLNHNVMYWYQQKSSQAPKLLFHYYDKDFNNEADTPDNFQSRRPNTSFCFLDIRSPGLGDTAMYLCATSGGQIGERWNEKPFFGSGTQLSVL.